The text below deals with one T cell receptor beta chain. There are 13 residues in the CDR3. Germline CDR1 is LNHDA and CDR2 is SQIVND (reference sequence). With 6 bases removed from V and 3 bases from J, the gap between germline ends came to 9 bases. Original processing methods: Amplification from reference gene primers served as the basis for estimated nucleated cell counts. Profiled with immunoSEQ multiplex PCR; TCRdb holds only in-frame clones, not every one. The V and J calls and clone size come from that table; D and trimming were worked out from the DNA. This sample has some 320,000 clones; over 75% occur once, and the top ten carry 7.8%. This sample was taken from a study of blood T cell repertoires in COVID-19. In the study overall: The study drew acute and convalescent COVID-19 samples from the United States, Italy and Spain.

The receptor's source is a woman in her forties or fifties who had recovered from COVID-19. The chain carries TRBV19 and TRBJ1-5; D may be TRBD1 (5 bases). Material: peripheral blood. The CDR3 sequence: CASRRQINQPQHF. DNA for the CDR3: TGTGCCAGTAGGAGACAGATCAATCAGCCCCAGCATTTT. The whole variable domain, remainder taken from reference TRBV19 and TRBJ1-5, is DGGITQSPKYLFRKEGQNVTLSCEQNLNHDAMYWYRQDPGQGLRLIYYSQIVNDFQKGDIAEGYSVSREKKESFPLTVTSAQKNPTAFYLCASRRQINQPQHFGDGTRLSIL.